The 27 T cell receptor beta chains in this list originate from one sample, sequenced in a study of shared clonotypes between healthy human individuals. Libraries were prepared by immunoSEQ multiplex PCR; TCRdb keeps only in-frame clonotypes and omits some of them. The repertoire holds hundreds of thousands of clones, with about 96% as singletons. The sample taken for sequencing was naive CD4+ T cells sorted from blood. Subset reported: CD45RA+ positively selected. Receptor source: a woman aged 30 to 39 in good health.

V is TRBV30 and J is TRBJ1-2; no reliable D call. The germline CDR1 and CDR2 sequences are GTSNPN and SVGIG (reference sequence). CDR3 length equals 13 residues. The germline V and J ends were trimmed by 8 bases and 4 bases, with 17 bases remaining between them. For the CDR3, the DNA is TGTGCCGCGGAGCCGGCGGAGCTCTATGGCTACACCTTC. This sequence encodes CAAEPAELYGYTF. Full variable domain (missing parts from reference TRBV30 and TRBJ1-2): SQTIHQWPATLVQPVGSPLSLECTVEGTSNPNLYWYRQAAGRGLQLLFYSVGIGQISSEVPQNLSASRPQDRQFILSSKKLLLSDSGFYLCAAEPAELYGYTFGSGTRLTVV.

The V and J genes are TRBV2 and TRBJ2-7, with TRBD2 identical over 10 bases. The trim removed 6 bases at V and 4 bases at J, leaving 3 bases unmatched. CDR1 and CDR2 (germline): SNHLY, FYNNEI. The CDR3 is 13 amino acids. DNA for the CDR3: TGTGCCAGCAGCCCGGGACTAGCGTACGAGCAGTACTTC. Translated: CASSPGLAYEQYF.

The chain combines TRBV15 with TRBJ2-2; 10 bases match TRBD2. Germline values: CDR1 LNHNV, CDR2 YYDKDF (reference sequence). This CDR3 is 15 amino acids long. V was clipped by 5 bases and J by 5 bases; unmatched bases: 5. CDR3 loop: CATSPRLAGTGELFF. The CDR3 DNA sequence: TGTGCCACCAGCCCACGACTAGCGGGTACCGGGGAGCTGTTTTTT.

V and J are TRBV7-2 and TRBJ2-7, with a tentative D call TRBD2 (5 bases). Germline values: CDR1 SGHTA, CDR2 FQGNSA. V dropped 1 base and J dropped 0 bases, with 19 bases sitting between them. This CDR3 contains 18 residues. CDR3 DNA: TGTGCCAGCAGCTTAGGTTGGTTGACAAGACGGGGCTCCTACGAGCAGTACTTC. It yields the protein CASSLGWLTRRGSYEQYF.

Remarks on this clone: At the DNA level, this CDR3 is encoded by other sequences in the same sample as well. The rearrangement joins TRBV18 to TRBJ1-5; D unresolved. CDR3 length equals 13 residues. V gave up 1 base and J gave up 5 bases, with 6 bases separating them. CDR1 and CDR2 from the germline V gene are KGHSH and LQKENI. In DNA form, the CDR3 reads TGTGCCAGCTCACCACGAGGAGATCAGCCCCAGCATTTT. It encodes CASSPRGDQPQHF.

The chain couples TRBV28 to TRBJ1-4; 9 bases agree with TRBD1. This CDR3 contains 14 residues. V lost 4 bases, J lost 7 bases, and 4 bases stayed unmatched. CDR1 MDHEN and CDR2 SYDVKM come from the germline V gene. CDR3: CASSWDRVSEKLFF. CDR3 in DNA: TGTGCCAGCAGTTGGGACAGGGTCAGTGAAAAACTGTTTTTT. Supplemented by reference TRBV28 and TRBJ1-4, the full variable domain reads DVKVTQSSRYLVKRTGEKVFLECVQDMDHENMFWYRQDPGLGLRLIYFSYDVKMKEKGDIPEGYSVSREKKERFSLILESASTNQTSMYLCASSWDRVSEKLFFGSGTQLSVL.

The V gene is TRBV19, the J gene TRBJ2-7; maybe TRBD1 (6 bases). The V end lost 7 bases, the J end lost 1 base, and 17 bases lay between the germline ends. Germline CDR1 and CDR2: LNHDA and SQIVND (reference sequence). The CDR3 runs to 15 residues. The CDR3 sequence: CASKGTETGSYEQYF. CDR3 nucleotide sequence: TGTGCCAGTAAGGGGACCGAGACAGGTTCCTACGAGCAGTACTTC.

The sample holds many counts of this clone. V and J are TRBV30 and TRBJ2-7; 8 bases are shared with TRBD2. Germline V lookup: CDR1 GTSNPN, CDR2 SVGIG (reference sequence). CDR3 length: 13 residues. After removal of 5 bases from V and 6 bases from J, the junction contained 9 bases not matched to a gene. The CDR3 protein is CAWRGGFALEQYF. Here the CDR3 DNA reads TGTGCCTGGCGGGGGGGTTTCGCCCTCGAGCAGTACTTC.

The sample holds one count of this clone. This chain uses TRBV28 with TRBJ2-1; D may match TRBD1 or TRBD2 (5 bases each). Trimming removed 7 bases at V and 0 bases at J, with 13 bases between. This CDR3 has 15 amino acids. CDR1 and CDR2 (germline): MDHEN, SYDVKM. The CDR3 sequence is CASTGAIRSYNEQFF. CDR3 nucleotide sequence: TGTGCCAGCACCGGGGCCATACGCTCCTACAATGAGCAGTTCTTC.

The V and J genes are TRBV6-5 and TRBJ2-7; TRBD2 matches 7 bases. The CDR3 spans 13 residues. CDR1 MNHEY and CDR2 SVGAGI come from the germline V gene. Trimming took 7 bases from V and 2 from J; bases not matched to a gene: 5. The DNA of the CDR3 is TGTGCCAGCACCAAGGGGAGGGCCTACGAGCAGTACTTC. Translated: CASTKGRAYEQYF.

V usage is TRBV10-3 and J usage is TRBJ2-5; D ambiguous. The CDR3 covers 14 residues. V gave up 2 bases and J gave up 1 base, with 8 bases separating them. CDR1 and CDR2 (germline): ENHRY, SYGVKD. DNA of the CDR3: TGTGCCATCAGTGAGCCGACGGTCCAAGAGACCCAGTACTTC. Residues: CAISEPTVQETQYF.

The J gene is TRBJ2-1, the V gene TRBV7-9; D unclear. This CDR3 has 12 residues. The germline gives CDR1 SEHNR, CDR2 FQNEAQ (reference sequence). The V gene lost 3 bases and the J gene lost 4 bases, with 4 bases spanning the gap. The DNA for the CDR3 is TGTGCCAGCAGCTTCCCTTACAATGAGCAGTTCTTC. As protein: CASSFPYNEQFF.

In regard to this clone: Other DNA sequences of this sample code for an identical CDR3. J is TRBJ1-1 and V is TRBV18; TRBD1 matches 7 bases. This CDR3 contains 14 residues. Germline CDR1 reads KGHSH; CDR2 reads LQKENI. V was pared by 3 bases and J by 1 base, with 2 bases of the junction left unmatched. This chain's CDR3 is CASSPGQENTEAFF. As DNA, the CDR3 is TGTGCCAGCTCACCCGGACAGGAGAACACTGAAGCTTTCTTT.

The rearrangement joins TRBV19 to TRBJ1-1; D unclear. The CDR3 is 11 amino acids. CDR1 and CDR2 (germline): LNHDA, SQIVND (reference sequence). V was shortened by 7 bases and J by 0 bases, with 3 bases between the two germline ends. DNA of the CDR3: TGTGCCAGTAATATGAACACTGAAGCTTTCTTT. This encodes CASNMNTEAFF.

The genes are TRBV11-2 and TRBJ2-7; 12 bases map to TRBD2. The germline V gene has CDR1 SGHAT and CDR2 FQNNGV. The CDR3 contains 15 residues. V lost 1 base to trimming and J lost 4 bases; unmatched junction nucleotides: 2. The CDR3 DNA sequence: TGTGCCAGCAGCTTAGGACTAGCGGGAGCTTACGAGCAGTACTTC. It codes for CASSLGLAGAYEQYF.

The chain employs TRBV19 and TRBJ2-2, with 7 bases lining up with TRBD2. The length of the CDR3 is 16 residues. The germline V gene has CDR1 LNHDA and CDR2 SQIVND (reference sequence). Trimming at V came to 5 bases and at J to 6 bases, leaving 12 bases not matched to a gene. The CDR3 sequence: CASSPTAAGVAGELFF. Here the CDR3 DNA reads TGTGCCAGTAGTCCCACGGCTGCGGGAGTAGCCGGGGAGCTGTTTTTT.

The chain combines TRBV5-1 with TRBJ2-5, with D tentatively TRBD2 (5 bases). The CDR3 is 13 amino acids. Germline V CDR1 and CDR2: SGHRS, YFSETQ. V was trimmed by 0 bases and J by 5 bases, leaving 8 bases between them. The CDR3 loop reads CASSLEGVETQYF. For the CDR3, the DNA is TGCGCCAGCAGCTTGGAGGGAGTTGAGACCCAGTACTTC. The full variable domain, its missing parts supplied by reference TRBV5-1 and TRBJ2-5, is KAGVTQTPRYLIKTRGQQVTLSCSPISGHRSVSWYQQTPGQGLQFLFEYFSETQRNKGNFPGRFSGRQFSNSRSEMNVSTLELGDSALYLCASSLEGVETQYFGPGTRLLVL.

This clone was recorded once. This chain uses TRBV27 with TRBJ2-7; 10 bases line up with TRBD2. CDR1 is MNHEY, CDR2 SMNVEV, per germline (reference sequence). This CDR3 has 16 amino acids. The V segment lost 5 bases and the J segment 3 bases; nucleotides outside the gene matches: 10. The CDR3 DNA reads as TGTGCCAGCAGTCGCCTTCTAGCGGGAGAACGCTACGAGCAGTACTTC. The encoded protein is CASSRLLAGERYEQYF.

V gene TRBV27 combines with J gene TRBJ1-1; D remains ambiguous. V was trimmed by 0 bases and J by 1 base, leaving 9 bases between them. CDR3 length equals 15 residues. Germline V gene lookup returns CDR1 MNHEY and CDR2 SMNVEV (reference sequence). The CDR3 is CASSLSGRPNTEAFF. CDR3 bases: TGTGCCAGCAGTTTATCTGGACGGCCGAACACTGAAGCTTTCTTT.

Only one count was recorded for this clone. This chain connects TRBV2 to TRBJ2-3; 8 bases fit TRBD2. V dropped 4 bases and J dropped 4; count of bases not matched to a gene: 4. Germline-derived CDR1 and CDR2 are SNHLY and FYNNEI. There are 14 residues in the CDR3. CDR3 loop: CASSVAGKADTQYF. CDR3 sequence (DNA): TGTGCCAGCAGTGTAGCGGGAAAGGCAGATACGCAGTATTTT. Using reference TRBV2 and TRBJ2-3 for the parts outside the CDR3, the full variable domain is EPEVTQTPSHQVTQMGQEVILRCVPISNHLYFYWYRQILGQKVEFLVSFYNNEISEKSEIFDDQFSVERPDGSNFTLKIRSTKLEDSAMYFCASSVAGKADTQYFGPGTRLTVL.

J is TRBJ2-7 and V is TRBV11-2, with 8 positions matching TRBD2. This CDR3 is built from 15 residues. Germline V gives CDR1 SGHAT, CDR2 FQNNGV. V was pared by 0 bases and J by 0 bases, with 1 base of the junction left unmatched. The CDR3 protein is CASSLERGASYEQYF. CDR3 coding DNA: TGTGCCAGCAGCTTAGAGCGGGGGGCCTCCTACGAGCAGTACTTC.

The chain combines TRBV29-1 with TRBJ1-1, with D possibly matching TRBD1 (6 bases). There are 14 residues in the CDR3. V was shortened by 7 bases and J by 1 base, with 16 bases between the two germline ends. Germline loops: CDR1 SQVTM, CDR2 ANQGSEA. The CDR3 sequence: CSAHPGATNTEAFF. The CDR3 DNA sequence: TGCAGCGCCCACCCGGGGGCAACGAACACTGAAGCTTTCTTT.

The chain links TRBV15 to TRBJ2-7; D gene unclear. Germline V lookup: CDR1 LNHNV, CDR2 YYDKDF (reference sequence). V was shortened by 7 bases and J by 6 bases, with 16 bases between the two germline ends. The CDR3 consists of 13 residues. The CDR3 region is CATTSLTSGEQYF. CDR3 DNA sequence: TGTGCCACCACTTCCTTAACTTCGGGCGAGCAGTACTTC.

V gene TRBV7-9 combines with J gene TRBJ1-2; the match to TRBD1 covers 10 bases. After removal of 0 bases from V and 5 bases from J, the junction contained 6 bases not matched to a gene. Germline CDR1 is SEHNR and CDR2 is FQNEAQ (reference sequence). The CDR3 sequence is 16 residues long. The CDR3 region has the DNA TGTGCCAGCAGCTTAGCGGGGACAGGGGAAGGGTATGGCTACACCTTC. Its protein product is CASSLAGTGEGYGYTF.

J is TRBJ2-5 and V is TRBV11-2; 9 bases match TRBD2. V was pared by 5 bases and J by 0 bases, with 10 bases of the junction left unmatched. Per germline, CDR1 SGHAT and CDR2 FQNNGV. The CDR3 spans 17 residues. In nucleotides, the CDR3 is TGTGCCAGCAGCCAAACTCAGACTAGCGGATACCAAGAGACCCAGTACTTC. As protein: CASSQTQTSGYQETQYF. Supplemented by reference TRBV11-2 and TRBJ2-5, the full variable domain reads EAGVAQSPRYKIIEKRQSVAFWCNPISGHATLYWYQQILGQGPKLLIQFQNNGVVDDSQLPKDRFSAERLKGVDSTLKIQPAKLEDSAVYLCASSQTQTSGYQETQYFGPGTRLLVL.

As DNA, the CDR3 is TGTGCCAGCAGCGCCGGACAAGGAGGTGAGCAGTTCTTC. Amino acid sequence: CASSAGQGGEQFF. The chain joins TRBV6-4 to TRBJ2-1; the D gene could be TRBD1 or TRBD2 (5 bases each). The germline V and J ends were trimmed by 6 bases and 9 bases, with 15 bases remaining between them. The CDR3 consists of 13 residues. Germline CDR1 MRHNA, CDR2 SNTAGT.

The CDR3 nucleotides read TGTGCCAGCAGCAGAGAGGGTGCTAGCACAGATACGCAGTATTTT. It is translated as CASSREGASTDTQYF. This sequence joins TRBV5-8 and TRBJ2-3; tentatively, D is TRBD2 (5 bases). V shed 4 bases and J shed 0 bases, with 12 bases lying between them. The CDR3 has 15 residues. Germline loops: CDR1 SGHTS, CDR2 YDEGEE.